What follows is one T cell receptor (beta chain) and its context. Its antigen is as yet unknown. TCRdb redid the calling of the reads with MiXCR, one entry per CDR3 protein. The sample records 700,000 to 850,000 distinct CDR3 sequences, over 25% being singletons. The sample is drawn from a study of T cell repertoires in cytomegalovirus infection. For the study at large: Public TCR beta signatures provided an indication of both CMV infection and a matching HLA type. General study points: Summed public TCR beta family frequency identified CMV carriers bearing the relevant HLA. Clonotypes of TCR beta that were HLA-C-restricted and CMV-specific dominated the ex vivo response.

V lost 6 bases to trimming and J lost 10 bases; unmatched junction nucleotides: 5. The CDR3 runs to 14 residues. CDR1 MNHEY and CDR2 SMNVEV come from the germline V gene (reference sequence). The receptor was derived from a human donor in good health (CMV status not recorded). Some clones in this sample may be carry-over from other donors' samples. Sample: cultured CD8+ T cells from PBMCs, taken from culture after CMV antigen stimulation. The rearrangement links TRBV27 to TRBJ1-6; 11 bases fit TRBD1. CDR3 protein: CASSLDRGPSPLHF. The DNA for the CDR3 is TGTGCCAGCAGCCTGGACAGGGGGCCCTCACCCCTCCACTTT.